This is a list of T cell receptor beta chains from one sample in a study of T cells in Graves' hyperthyroidism and ophthalmopathy. MiXCR, applied by TCRdb to the multiplex PCR reads, yields one record per CDR3 protein. The table shows some 380,000 distinct CDR3 sequences, with about 13% occurring only once. Sequenced input: blood. These receptors were obtained from a man aged 25-45 years with Graves' hyperthyroidism that later progressed to Graves' ophthalmopathy. Each CDR3 is given without its conserved first and last residue.

TRBJ1-5 TRBV6-2/TRBV6-3 ASSNSGTENQPQH
TRBJ2-3 TRBV30 AWRTGGAGVKDTQY
TRBJ2-7 TRBV29-1 SAGTDSYEQY
TRBJ2-5 TRBV11-3 ASSPDRKETQY
TRBJ2-7 TRBV6-1 ASSEDIYEQY
TRBJ2-7 TRBV5-8 ASSLGDRVKYEQY
TRBJ1-3 TRBV12-5 ASGFLGAGNTIY
TRBJ1-3 TRBV2 ASTGDRGSNTIY
TRBJ2-1 TRBV27 ASSYNRENEQF
TRBJ1-1 TRBV15 ATSSFRNTEAF
TRBJ1-6 TRBV9 ASSVSGTESSYNSPLH
TRBJ2-7 TRBV12-3/TRBV12-4 ASSLVPGQGTYEQY
TRBJ2-1 TRBV3-1 ASSQDRVSWDEQF
TRBJ2-3 TRBV2 ASSDFLDRGLRDTQY
TRBJ2-7 TRBV15 ATSRDYGWSSYEQY
TRBJ2-5 TRBV5-1 ASSLGQQGTQY